What follows are 2 T cell receptor beta chains derived from one specimen sequenced in a study of PD-1 blockade in classical Hodgkin lymphoma. Clones were read by immunoSEQ multiplex PCR, and TCRdb kept only the in-frame ones, dropping some. The sample has 130,000 to 150,000 clones; 78% are singletons. All the patients suffered relapse after autologous stem cell transplantation, and brentuximab vedotin exposure differed. The source material was peripheral blood mononuclear cells (PBMCs), sampled before the second cycle of nivolumab. These receptors were obtained from a human donor with classical Hodgkin lymphoma.

This clone has more than one count but fewer than ten. The chain couples TRBV5-1 to TRBJ2-7; TRBD2 agrees at 15 bases. CDR1 SGHRS and CDR2 YFSETQ come from the germline V gene. This CDR3 region has 15 residues. V dropped 4 bases and J dropped 7; count of bases not matched to a gene: 6. The CDR3 region has the DNA TGCGCCAGCAGCACCGGACTAGCGGGAGGGGGGGAGCAGTACTTC. Residues: CASSTGLAGGGEQYF. Complete variable domain (other parts from reference TRBV5-1 and TRBJ2-7): KAGVTQTPRYLIKTRGQQVTLSCSPISGHRSVSWYQQTPGQGLQFLFEYFSETQRNKGNFPGRFSGRQFSNSRSEMNVSTLELGDSALYLCASSTGLAGGGEQYFGPGTRLTVT.

The V and J genes are TRBV10-3 and TRBJ1-5; TRBD1 agrees at 8 bases. Looked up from germline, CDR1 is ENHRY and CDR2 is SYGVKD. This CDR3 is built from 14 residues. The J segment lost 7 bases and the V segment lost 6 bases, leaving 8 bases of the junction unmatched. The DNA of the CDR3 is TGTGCCATCAGCTTAGACAGGGGTACCCAGCCCCAGCATTTT. Residues: CAISLDRGTQPQHF.